The 21 T cell receptor beta chains below all came from one sample that was sequenced in a study of T-cell reconstitution after alpha-beta-depleted transplantation in children. These TCRs' antigens remain unknown. Molecular barcoding with unique molecular identifiers was used for the TCRbeta library. TCRdb re-called the PCR reads with MiXCR, one entry per CDR3 protein. The repertoire holds about 300,000 distinct CDR3 sequences, with almost 8% as singletons. Whole-study findings and limits: From newly produced T cells came most of the T-cell counts and diversity one year after transplant.

Here the sequenced sample was peripheral blood, taken 360 days after TCRalphabeta/CD19-depleted stem cell transplant. These receptors were collected from a female patient aged 2-9 years who had a stem cell transplant for Fanconi anemia, so the T cells may come from the graft donor.

This clonotype was found many times. The V gene is TRBV27, the J gene TRBJ2-5; possibly TRBD1 or TRBD2 for D (5 bases each). Trimming removed 3 bases at V and 0 bases at J, with 14 bases between. This CDR3 is built from 16 residues. From germline, CDR1 is MNHEY and CDR2 SMNVEV (reference sequence). For the CDR3, the DNA is TGTGCCAGCAGTTTGCCTACGGGGCGGGACCAAGAGACCCAGTACTTC. It specifies CASSLPTGRDQETQYF.

The rearrangement links TRBV19 to TRBJ2-1, with 10 bases that match TRBD2. The junction had 12 bases not matched to a gene; V was cut back by 7 bases and J by 9 bases. Germline CDR1 reads LNHDA; CDR2 reads SQIVND (reference sequence). The CDR3 is made up of 15 amino acids. The CDR3 is CASMDPSGSQVEQFF. CDR3 nucleotide sequence: TGTGCCAGTATGGATCCTAGCGGGAGCCAGGTTGAGCAGTTCTTC.

Ten or more counts support this clonotype. The chain joins TRBV27 to TRBJ1-6, with D perhaps TRBD1 (5 bases). V was shortened by 7 bases and J by 5 bases, with 15 bases between the two germline ends. Germline CDR1 and CDR2: MNHEY and SMNVEV (reference sequence). CDR3 length: 15 residues. The CDR3 here is CASKGGTGHNSPLHF. CDR3 bases: TGTGCCAGCAAAGGCGGGACGGGTCATAATTCACCCCTCCACTTT.

This clonotype was picked up a small number of times. This chain uses TRBV28 with TRBJ2-1; TRBD2 matches 10 bases. With 6 bases clipped from V and 1 base from J, the junction kept 12 bases outside the gene matches. CDR1 is MDHEN and CDR2 is SYDVKM in the germline V gene. CDR3 length: 18 amino acids. CDR3 amino acids: CASRFRPSGGPSYNEQFF. In DNA form, the CDR3 reads TGTGCCAGCAGATTCAGACCTAGCGGGGGTCCATCCTACAATGAGCAGTTCTTC.

This chain joins TRBV11-2 and TRBJ2-1, with 9 bases that match TRBD2. Trimming took 3 bases from V and 6 from J; bases not matched to a gene: 6. CDR1 and CDR2 from the germline V gene are SGHAT and FQNNGV. This CDR3 is built from 15 residues. CDR3 DNA sequence: TGTGCCAGCAGCTTCCTAGCGGGACCTCCCAATGAGCAGTTCTTC. Its protein product is CASSFLAGPPNEQFF.

This clonotype was seen ten or more times. The genes are TRBV29-1 and TRBJ2-5, with D possibly matching TRBD2 (7 bases). This CDR3 is 14 amino acids long. Germline values: CDR1 SQVTM, CDR2 ANQGSEA. Trimming shortened V by 7 bases and J by 4 bases, and 19 bases separated the two germline ends. The CDR3 DNA reads as TGCAGCGCCGAATGGGGGCCGGGGGGAGAGACCCAGTACTTC. Its translation: CSAEWGPGGETQYF.

This clonotype has only a few counts. A read error may produce the germline difference seen at one junction end. V and J are TRBV3-1 and TRBJ2-1, with 9 bases fitting TRBD2. Germline V gene lookup returns CDR1 LGHDT and CDR2 YNNKEL (reference sequence). This CDR3 is 13 amino acids long. CDR3 loop: CASSQDLAGGPIF. In DNA, the CDR3 is TGTGCCAGCAGCCAAGATCTTGCGGGGGGGCCCATCTTC.

This clonotype showed up many times. The chain recombines TRBV6-1 with TRBJ1-6, with 9 bases that match TRBD1. Trimming at V came to 4 bases and at J to 7 bases, leaving 8 bases not matched to a gene. The germline CDR1 and CDR2 sequences are MNHNS and SASEGT. CDR3 length: 16 residues. The CDR3 protein is CASSAPGQGWNSPLHF. CDR3 DNA sequence: TGTGCCAGCAGTGCTCCGGGACAGGGCTGGAATTCACCCCTCCACTTT.

CDR3 nucleotide sequence: TGTGCCAGCAGCAACGACAGGGCAGGACCCTTCTCTGGGGCCAACGTCCTGACTTTC. This codes for CASSNDRAGPFSGANVLTF. This chain uses TRBV11-2 with TRBJ2-6; 7 nucleotides align to TRBD1. Per germline, CDR1 SGHAT and CDR2 FQNNGV. The CDR3 totals 19 residues. J gave up 0 bases and V 5 bases, and 13 bases lay outside the gene matches.

In this sample, this clonotype turned up many times. The chain joins TRBV28 to TRBJ1-3, with D perhaps matching TRBD1 (5 bases). The CDR3 runs 15 residues. Trimming removed 6 bases at V and 0 bases at J, with 12 bases between. Germline CDR1 is MDHEN and CDR2 is SYDVKM. The CDR3: CASREQASSGNTIYF. In DNA form, the CDR3 reads TGTGCCAGCAGGGAACAGGCGAGCTCTGGAAACACCATATATTTT.

This clonotype appeared many times. The chain couples TRBV20-1 to TRBJ1-2; 7 positions match TRBD1. CDR1 is DFQATT and CDR2 is SNEGSKA in the germline V gene (reference sequence). V was clipped by 3 bases and J by 3 bases; unmatched bases: 4. The length of the CDR3 is 13 residues. DNA for the CDR3: TGCAGTGCTAGCCGGGACAGCCACTATGGCTACACCTTC. It codes for CSASRDSHYGYTF.

The chain uses TRBV18 and TRBJ1-1; TRBD1 aligns across 7 bases. After removal of 6 bases from V and 3 bases from J, the junction contained 10 bases not matched to a gene. Per the germline V gene, CDR1 is KGHSH and CDR2 is LQKENI. The CDR3 has 15 residues. CDR3 DNA: TGTGCCAGCTCCCCGACGGGACAGTTGGACACTGAAGCTTTCTTT. This encodes CASSPTGQLDTEAFF.

This rearrangement joins TRBV27 to TRBJ2-1, with 7 positions matching TRBD2. Germline values: CDR1 MNHEY, CDR2 SMNVEV (reference sequence). Trimming at V came to 1 base and at J to 9 bases, leaving 12 bases not matched to a gene. This CDR3 is 16 amino acids long. CDR3 nucleotide sequence: TGTGCCAGCAGTTTATGGGCAGGGAGGGGAGTTTTTGAGCAGTTCTTC. Translating it yields CASSLWAGRGVFEQFF.

This sequence joins TRBV19 and TRBJ1-6, with TRBD1 matching 7 bases. CDR1 is LNHDA and CDR2 is SQIVND in the germline V gene (reference sequence). Trimming at V came to 4 bases and at J to 5 bases, leaving 5 bases not matched to a gene. CDR3 size: 15 residues. In DNA form, the CDR3 reads TGTGCCAGTAGTACAATTACAGGGGATAATTCACCCCTCCACTTT. Translating it yields CASSTITGDNSPLHF.

In this sample, this clonotype turned up many times. V gene TRBV27 combines with J gene TRBJ2-2; D not certain. Trimming removed 3 bases at V and 0 bases at J, with 11 bases between. Germline V CDR1 and CDR2: MNHEY, SMNVEV (reference sequence). The CDR3 totals 16 residues. The CDR3: CASSLLINTNTGELFF. The CDR3 region has the DNA TGTGCCAGCAGTTTGCTTATAAATACGAACACCGGGGAGCTGTTTTTT.

This clonotype was counted at least ten times. V is TRBV10-3 and J is TRBJ2-3; 9 nucleotides align to TRBD2. This CDR3 has 14 residues. CDR1 ENHRY and CDR2 SYGVKD come from the germline V gene. The junction had 7 bases not matched to a gene; V was cut back by 7 bases and J by 5 bases. The CDR3 sequence: CAIKASGVEDTQYF. The CDR3 DNA is TGTGCCATCAAGGCTAGCGGGGTAGAAGATACGCAGTATTTT.

This clonotype was detected ten times or more. The chain's CDR3 is CASSLTGVAGANVLTF. CDR3 DNA: TGTGCCAGCAGCCTTACAGGGGTCGCTGGGGCCAACGTCCTGACTTTC. The gene calls are TRBV7-9 and TRBJ2-6; 7 nucleotides match TRBD1. The CDR3 length is 16 residues. The V and J ends lost 5 bases and 2 bases, in that order; junction bases with no gene match: 6. In germline, CDR1 is SEHNR, CDR2 FQNEAQ (reference sequence).

This clonotype was recorded a few times. The CDR3 sequence: CASSPLHNRDQPQHF. In DNA, the CDR3 is TGTGCCAGCTCACCATTACATAATCGGGATCAGCCCCAGCATTTT. The chain links TRBV18 to TRBJ1-5; D remains unclear. The CDR3 is 15 residues long. In germline, CDR1 is KGHSH, CDR2 LQKENI. V was trimmed by 2 bases and J by 5 bases, leaving 13 bases between them.

This clonotype was detected many times. The chain couples TRBV29-1 to TRBJ1-2; the D gene is possibly TRBD1 (5 bases). Trimming shortened V by 4 bases and J by 6 bases, and 21 bases separated the two germline ends. The CDR3 is 15 amino acids. Germline CDR1 and CDR2: SQVTM and ANQGSEA. This chain's CDR3 is CSVGQGEDLPNGYTF. In DNA, the CDR3 is TGCAGCGTTGGCCAGGGAGAGGACCTTCCTAATGGCTACACCTTC.

This clonotype occurred a few times. This CDR3 is CASSYVAGVNYEQYF. CDR3 coding DNA: TGTGCCAGCAGTTATGTAGCGGGGGTTAACTACGAGCAGTACTTC. The chain joins TRBV6-5 to TRBJ2-7; 9 bases line up with TRBD2. Unmatched junction bases numbered 6, after V lost 3 bases and J lost 3 bases. Germline V gene lookup returns CDR1 MNHEY and CDR2 SVGAGI. This CDR3 is built from 15 residues.

This clonotype was counted ten times or more. The chain combines TRBV11-2 with TRBJ1-4, with 9 bases identical to TRBD1. Trimming removed 4 bases from V and 8 bases from J; junction bases left unmatched: 5. Germline CDR1 SGHAT, CDR2 FQNNGV. The CDR3 sequence is 14 residues long. The CDR3 loop reads CASSWGTGREKLFF. The CDR3 bases are TGTGCCAGCAGCTGGGGGACAGGGAGAGAAAAACTGTTTTTT.